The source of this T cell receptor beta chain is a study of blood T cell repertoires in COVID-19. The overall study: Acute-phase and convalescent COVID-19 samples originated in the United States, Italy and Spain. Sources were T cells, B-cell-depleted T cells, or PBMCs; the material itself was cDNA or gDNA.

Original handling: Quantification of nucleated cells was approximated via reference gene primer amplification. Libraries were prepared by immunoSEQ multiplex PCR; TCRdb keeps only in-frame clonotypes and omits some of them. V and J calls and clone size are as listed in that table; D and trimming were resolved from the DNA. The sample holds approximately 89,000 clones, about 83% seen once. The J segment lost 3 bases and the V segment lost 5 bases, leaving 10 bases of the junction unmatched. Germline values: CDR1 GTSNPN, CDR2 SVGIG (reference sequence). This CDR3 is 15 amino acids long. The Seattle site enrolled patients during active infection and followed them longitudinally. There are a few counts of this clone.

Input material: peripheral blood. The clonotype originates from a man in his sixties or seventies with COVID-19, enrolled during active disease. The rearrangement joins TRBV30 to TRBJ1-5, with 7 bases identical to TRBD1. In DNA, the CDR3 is TGTGCCTGGCGGACAGGAGGGTTTGACAATCAGCCCCAGCATTTT. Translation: CAWRTGGFDNQPQHF.